This TCR beta chain was documented in a study of shared clonotypes between healthy human individuals. Study as a whole: CD4 naive and CD4 memory each took three plates per donor, while CD8 naive took two and CD8 memory one. Whole-study findings and limits: Rarefaction showed sorted-subset sequencing was incomplete despite large depth. Represented diversity (both genetic and exposure-history) was limited by the small number of donors.

The repertoire was sequenced with immunoSEQ multiplex PCR; TCRdb's copy has only in-frame clones and lacks some. Altogether 2 million to 2.5 million clones are present, around 95% being singletons, with the ten largest covering around 0.13%. Splitting of CD4+ cells produced CD45RA+ naive and CD45RA-negative memory subsets. Concerning this clone itself: The antigen is undetermined.

Germline CDR1 SEHNR, CDR2 FQNEAQ (reference sequence). This CDR3 has 15 residues. The junction had 9 bases not matched to a gene; V was cut back by 3 bases and J by 5 bases. The J gene is TRBJ2-5, the V gene TRBV7-9; 7 nucleotides line up with TRBD2. This clonotype originated in a man younger than 35 in good health. Sequenced: naive CD4+ T cells sorted from blood. The subset here: CD45RA+ positively selected. The CDR3 bases are TGTGCCAGCAGCTTCCGGAGACTAGCCCTGGAGACCCAGTACTTC. Translation: CASSFRRLALETQYF.